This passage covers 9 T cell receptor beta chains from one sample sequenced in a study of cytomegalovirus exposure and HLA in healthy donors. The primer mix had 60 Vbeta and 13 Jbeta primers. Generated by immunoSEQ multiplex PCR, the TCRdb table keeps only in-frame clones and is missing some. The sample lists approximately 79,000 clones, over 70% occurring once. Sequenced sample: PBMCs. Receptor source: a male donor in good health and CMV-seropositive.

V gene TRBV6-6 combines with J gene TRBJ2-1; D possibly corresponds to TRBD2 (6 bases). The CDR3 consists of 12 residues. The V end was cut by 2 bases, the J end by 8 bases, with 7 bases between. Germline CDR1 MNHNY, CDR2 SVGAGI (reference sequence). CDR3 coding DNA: TGTGCCAGCAGTTACACGGGGGATGAGCAGTTCTTC. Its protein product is CASSYTGDEQFF.

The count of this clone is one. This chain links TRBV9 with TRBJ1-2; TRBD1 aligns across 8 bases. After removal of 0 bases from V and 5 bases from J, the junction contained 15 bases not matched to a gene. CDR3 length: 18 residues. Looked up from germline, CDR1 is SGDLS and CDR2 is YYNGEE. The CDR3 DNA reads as TGTGCCAGCAGCGTAGACTCCGCGGGGCAGGGGGCTTTGTATGGCTACACCTTC. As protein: CASSVDSAGQGALYGYTF.

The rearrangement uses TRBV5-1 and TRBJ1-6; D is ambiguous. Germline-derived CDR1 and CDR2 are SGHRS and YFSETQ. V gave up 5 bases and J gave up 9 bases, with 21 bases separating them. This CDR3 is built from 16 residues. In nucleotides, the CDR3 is TGCGCCAGCAGGGAACAGACCGTTCCCGCCAGTTCACCCCTCCACTTT. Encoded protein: CASREQTVPASSPLHF.

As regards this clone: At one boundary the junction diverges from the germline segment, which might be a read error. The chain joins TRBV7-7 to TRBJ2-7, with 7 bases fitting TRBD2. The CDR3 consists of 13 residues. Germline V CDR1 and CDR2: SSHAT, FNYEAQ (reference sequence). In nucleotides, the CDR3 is TGTGCTAGCAGCTTAAGGGGAGGGGACGAGCAGTACTTC. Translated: CASSLRGGDEQYF.

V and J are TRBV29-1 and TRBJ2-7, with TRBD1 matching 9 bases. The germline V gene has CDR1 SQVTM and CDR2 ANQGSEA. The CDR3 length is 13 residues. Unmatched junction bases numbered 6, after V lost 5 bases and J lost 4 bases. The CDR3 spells CSVTGTGLYEQYF. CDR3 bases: TGCAGCGTTACCGGGACAGGGTTGTACGAGCAGTACTTC.

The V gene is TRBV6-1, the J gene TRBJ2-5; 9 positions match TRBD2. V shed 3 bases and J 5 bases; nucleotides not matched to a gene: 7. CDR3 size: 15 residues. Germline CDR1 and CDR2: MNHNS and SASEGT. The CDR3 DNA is TGTGCCAGCAGTGAGGGGACTAGCCGGTCGGAGACCCAGTACTTC. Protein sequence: CASSEGTSRSETQYF.

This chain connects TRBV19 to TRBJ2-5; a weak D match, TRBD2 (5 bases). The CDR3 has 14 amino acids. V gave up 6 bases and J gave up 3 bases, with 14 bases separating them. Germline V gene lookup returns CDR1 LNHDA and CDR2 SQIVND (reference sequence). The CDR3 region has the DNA TGTGCCAGTAGAGGAGAAAGCGGCGAAGAGACCCAGTACTTC. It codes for CASRGESGEETQYF.

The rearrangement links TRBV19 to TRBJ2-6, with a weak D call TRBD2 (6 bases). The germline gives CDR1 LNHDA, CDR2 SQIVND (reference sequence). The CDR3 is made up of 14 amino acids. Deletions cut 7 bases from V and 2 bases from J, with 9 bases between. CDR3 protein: CASNGGAGANVLTF. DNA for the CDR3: TGTGCCAGTAATGGAGGGGCTGGGGCCAACGTCCTGACTTTC.

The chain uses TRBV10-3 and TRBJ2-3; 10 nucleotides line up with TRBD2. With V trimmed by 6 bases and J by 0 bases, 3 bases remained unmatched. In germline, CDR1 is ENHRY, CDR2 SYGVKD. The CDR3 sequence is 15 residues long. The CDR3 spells CAISPLAGSTDTQYF. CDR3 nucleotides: TGTGCCATCAGCCCACTAGCGGGAAGCACAGATACGCAGTATTTT.